This entry lists 13 T cell receptor beta chains sequenced from one sample in a study of blood T cell repertoires in COVID-19. Here immunoSEQ multiplex PCR was the method, and the copy in TCRdb shows in-frame clones only, minus some. The sample consists of approximately 210,000 clones, under 90% of them appearing once. Source material: peripheral blood. These TCRs come from a woman aged 40 to 50 with active or convalescent COVID-19.

The rearrangement uses TRBV7-9 and TRBJ2-1; TRBD1 is a possible D gene (6 bases). The CDR3 has 15 residues. V was shortened by 2 bases and J by 4 bases, with 12 bases between the two germline ends. Per germline, CDR1 SEHNR and CDR2 FQNEAQ (reference sequence). The CDR3 spells CASSLSGTRYNEQFF. In DNA form, the CDR3 reads TGTGCCAGCAGCTTATCCGGGACAAGATACAATGAGCAGTTCTTC.

This clone was seen a single time. Written as DNA, the CDR3 is TGTGCCAGCTCACCTCGAAACGGTATAATTGAAAAACTGTTTTTT. As protein: CASSPRNGIIEKLFF. This sequence joins TRBV18 and TRBJ1-4; D gene unclear. CDR1 KGHSH and CDR2 LQKENI come from the germline V gene. The V and J ends lost 3 bases and 7 bases respectively, with 15 bases between them. CDR3 size: 15 residues.

This chain links TRBV18 with TRBJ1-5; D is perhaps TRBD1 (6 bases). The CDR3 length is 15 residues. Germline CDR1 is KGHSH and CDR2 is LQKENI. With 3 bases removed from V and 5 bases from J, the gap between germline ends came to 14 bases. CDR3 in amino acids: CASSPAGASDQPQHF. The CDR3 nucleotides are TGTGCCAGCTCACCCGCAGGGGCCTCTGATCAGCCCCAGCATTTT. The full variable domain, in which reference TRBV18 and TRBJ1-5 provide the parts outside the CDR3, is NAGVMQNPRHLVRRRGQEARLRCSPMKGHSHVYWYRQLPEEGLKFMVYLQKENIIDESGMPKERFSAEFPKEGPSILRIQQVVRGDSAAYFCASSPAGASDQPQHFGDGTRLSIL.

The chain combines TRBV5-1 with TRBJ1-3, with TRBD1 identical over 10 bases. Per germline, CDR1 SGHRS and CDR2 YFSETQ. This CDR3 is 14 amino acids long. V shed 4 bases and J 4 bases; nucleotides not matched to a gene: 2. Here the CDR3 reads CASSDRGRGNTIYF. Written as DNA, the CDR3 is TGCGCCAGCAGCGACAGGGGGCGCGGAAACACCATATATTTT.

The chain couples TRBV28 to TRBJ1-2; possibly TRBD1 for D (6 bases). Between the trimmed V and J ends, which lost 7 bases and 1 base, there was a span of 19 bases. Germline-derived CDR1 and CDR2 are MDHEN and SYDVKM. The CDR3 loop spans 16 amino acids. CDR3 region: CASIRSGQIINYGYTF. CDR3 coding DNA: TGTGCCAGCATCAGGTCCGGACAGATAATTAACTATGGCTACACCTTC.

This clone has a handful of counts. This chain joins TRBV7-8 and TRBJ1-2; the match to TRBD1 covers 11 bases. The CDR3 is 16 residues long. Germline assignment: CDR1 SGHVS and CDR2 FQNEAQ. V shed 4 bases and J 3 bases; nucleotides not matched to a gene: 7. CDR3 coding DNA: TGTGCCAGCAGCTACGGACAGGGGGCGCGAGACTATGGCTACACCTTC. Translation gives CASSYGQGARDYGYTF.

The gene calls are TRBV3-1 (or the pseudogene TRBV3-2) and TRBJ2-2; D remains ambiguous. CDR1 is LGHDT and CDR2 is YNNKEL in the germline V gene (reference sequence). The length of the CDR3 is 14 residues. The V gene lost 4 bases and the J gene lost 0 bases, with 6 bases spanning the gap. In DNA, the CDR3 is TGTGCCAGCAGCCGCAGATCGAACACCGGGGAGCTGTTTTTT. Translation gives CASSRRSNTGELFF.

The V gene is TRBV27, the J gene TRBJ2-3; 7 bases match TRBD2. The germline V gene has CDR1 MNHEY and CDR2 SMNVEV (reference sequence). The CDR3 extends over 13 amino acids. Unmatched junction bases numbered 2, after V lost 2 bases and J lost 6 bases. The CDR3 spells CASSLRGEDTQYF. The CDR3 DNA sequence: TGTGCCAGCAGTTTACGGGGGGAGGATACGCAGTATTTT.

This chain uses TRBV5-1 with TRBJ2-7; TRBD1 agrees at 9 bases. Germline CDR1 is SGHRS and CDR2 is YFSETQ. V lost 7 bases and J lost 7; bases outside the gene matches: 12. The CDR3 spans 14 residues. CDR3 coding DNA: TGCGCCAGCCGGGGGACAGGGAGTTCTGGGGAGCAGTACTTC. This translates into CASRGTGSSGEQYF.

V gene TRBV2 combines with J gene TRBJ1-2; possibly TRBD1 for D (6 bases). The germline V and J ends were trimmed by 7 bases and 8 bases, with 14 bases remaining between them. The CDR3 totals 12 residues. Germline V gives CDR1 SNHLY, CDR2 FYNNEI. CDR3 in DNA: TGTGCCAGCAACATACAGGGTGAGGGCTACACCTTC. Encoded protein: CASNIQGEGYTF.

V is TRBV28 and J is TRBJ2-7; D perhaps matches TRBD2 (6 bases). CDR1 and CDR2 (germline): MDHEN, SYDVKM. V lost 3 bases to trimming and J lost 11 bases, with 17 bases between them. The CDR3 runs 13 residues. CDR3 protein: CASSLGGERKEYF. CDR3 nucleotides: TGTGCCAGCAGTTTGGGCGGGGAGCGTAAGGAGTACTTC.

The gene calls are TRBV19 and TRBJ2-7, with D perhaps TRBD2 (6 bases). The V gene's germline CDR1 is LNHDA and CDR2 SQIVND (reference sequence). Trimming stripped 7 bases from V and 6 bases from J, with 19 bases between. This CDR3 is 14 amino acids long. The CDR3 nucleotides are TGTGCCAGTATGGAGGGGCCATTCAGCGGCGAGCAGTACTTC. Its translation: CASMEGPFSGEQYF.

A few counts support this clone. This chain links TRBV5-8 with TRBJ2-2; a weak D match, TRBD1 (6 bases). The CDR3 spans 14 residues. Germline-derived CDR1 and CDR2 are SGHTS and YDEGEE. Between the trimmed V and J ends, which lost 4 bases and 0 bases, there was a span of 7 bases. The CDR3: CASSRTANTGELFF. The CDR3 DNA sequence: TGTGCCAGCAGCCGGACAGCGAACACCGGGGAGCTGTTTTTT.